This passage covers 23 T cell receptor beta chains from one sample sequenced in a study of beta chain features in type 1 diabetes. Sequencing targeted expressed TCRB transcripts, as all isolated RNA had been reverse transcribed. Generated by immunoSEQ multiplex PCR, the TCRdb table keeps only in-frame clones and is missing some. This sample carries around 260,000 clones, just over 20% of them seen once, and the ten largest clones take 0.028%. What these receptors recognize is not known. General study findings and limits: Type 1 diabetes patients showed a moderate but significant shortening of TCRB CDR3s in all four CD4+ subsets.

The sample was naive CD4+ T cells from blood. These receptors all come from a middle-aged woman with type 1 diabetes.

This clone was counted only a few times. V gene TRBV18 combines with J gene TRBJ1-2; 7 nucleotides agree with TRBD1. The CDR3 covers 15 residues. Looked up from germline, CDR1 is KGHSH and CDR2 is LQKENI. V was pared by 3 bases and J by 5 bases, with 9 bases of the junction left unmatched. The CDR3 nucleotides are TGTGCCAGCTCACCCCAGGAGGGGGCGCGGTATGGCTACACCTTC. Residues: CASSPQEGARYGYTF.

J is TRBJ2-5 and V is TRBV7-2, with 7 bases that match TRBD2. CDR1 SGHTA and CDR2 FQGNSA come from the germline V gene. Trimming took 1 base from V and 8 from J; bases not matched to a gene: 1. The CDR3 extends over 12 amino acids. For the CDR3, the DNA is TGTGCCAGCAGCTTAGGACTAGCCACCCAGTACTTC. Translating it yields CASSLGLATQYF.

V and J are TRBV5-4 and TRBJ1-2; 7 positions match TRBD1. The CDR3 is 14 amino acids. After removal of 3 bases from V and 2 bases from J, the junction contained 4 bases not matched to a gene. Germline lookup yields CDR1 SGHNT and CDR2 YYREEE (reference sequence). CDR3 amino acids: CASSWGQRNYGYTF. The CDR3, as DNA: TGTGCCAGCAGCTGGGGACAGAGAAACTATGGCTACACCTTC.

DNA of the CDR3: TGTGCCAGCAGCCTTACGCAGGGAGATACGCAGTATTTT. Translation gives CASSLTQGDTQYF. This rearrangement joins TRBV28 to TRBJ2-3, with D possibly TRBD1 on 5 matching bases. Germline V gene sequence: CDR1 MDHEN, CDR2 SYDVKM. Deletions cut 6 bases from V and 5 bases from J, with 12 bases between. CDR3 length equals 13 residues.

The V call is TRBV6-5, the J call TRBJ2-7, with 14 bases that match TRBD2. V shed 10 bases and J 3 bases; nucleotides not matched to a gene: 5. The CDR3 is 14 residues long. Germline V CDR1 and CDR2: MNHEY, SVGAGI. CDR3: CATGLAGVSYEQYF. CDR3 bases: TGTGCCACGGGACTAGCGGGGGTTAGCTACGAGCAGTACTTC.

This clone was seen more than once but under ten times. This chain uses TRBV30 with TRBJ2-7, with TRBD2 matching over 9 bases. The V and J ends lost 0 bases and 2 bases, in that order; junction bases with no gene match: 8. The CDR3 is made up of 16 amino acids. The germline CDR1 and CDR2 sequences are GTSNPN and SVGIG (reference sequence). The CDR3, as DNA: TGTGCCTGGAGTGTACTTTCGACTAGCGGTCCCTACGAGCAGTACTTC. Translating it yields CAWSVLSTSGPYEQYF.

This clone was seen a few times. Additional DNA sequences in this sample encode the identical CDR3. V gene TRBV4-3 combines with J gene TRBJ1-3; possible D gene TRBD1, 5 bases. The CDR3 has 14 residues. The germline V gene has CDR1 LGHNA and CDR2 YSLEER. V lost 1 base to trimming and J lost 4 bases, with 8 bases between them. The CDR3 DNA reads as TGCGCCAGCAGCCAAGGAACAGGCGGAAACACCATATATTTT. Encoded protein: CASSQGTGGNTIYF.

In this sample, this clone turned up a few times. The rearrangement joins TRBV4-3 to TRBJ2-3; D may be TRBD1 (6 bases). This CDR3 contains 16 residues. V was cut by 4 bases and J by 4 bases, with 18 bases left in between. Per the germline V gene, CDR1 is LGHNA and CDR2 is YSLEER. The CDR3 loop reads CASSRFEGKGADTQYF. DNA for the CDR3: TGCGCCAGCAGCCGCTTTGAGGGAAAGGGGGCAGATACGCAGTATTTT.

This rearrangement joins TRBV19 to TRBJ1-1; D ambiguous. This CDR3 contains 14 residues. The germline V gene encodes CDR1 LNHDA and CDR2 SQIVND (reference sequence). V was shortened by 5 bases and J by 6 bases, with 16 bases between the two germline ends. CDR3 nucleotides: TGTGCCAGTAGTGTCCAGAGAGGAGCGTCTGAAGCTTTCTTT. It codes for CASSVQRGASEAFF.

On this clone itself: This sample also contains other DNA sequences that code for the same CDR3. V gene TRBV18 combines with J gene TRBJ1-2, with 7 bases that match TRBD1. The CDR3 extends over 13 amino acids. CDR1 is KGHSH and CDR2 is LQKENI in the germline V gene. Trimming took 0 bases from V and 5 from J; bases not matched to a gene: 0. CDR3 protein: CASSPPTGYGYTF. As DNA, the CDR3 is TGTGCCAGCTCACCACCGACAGGGTATGGCTACACCTTC.

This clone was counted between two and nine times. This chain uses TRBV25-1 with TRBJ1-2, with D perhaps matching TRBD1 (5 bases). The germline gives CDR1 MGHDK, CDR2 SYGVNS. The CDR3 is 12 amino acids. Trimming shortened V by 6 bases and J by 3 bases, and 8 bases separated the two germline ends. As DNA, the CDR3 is TGTGCCAGCAGGGGGGGTTACTATGGCTACACCTTC. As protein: CASRGGYYGYTF.

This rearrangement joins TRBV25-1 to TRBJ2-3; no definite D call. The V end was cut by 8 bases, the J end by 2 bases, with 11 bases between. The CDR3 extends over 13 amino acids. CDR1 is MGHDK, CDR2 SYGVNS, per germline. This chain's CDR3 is CASRVTVTDTQYF. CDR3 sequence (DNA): TGTGCCAGCCGGGTAACCGTCACAGATACGCAGTATTTT.

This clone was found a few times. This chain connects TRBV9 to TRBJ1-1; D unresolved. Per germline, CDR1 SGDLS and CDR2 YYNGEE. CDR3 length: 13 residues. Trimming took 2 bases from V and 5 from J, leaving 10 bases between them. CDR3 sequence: CASSVGQRTEAFF. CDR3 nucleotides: TGTGCCAGCAGCGTCGGCCAGCGGACTGAAGCTTTCTTT.

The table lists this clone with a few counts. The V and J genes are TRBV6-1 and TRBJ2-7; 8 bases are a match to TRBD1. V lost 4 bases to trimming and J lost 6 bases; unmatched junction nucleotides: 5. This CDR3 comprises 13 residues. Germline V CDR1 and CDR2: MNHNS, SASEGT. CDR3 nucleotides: TGTGCCAGCAGTGCTAGACAGGGGAGCGAGCAGTACTTC. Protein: CASSARQGSEQYF.

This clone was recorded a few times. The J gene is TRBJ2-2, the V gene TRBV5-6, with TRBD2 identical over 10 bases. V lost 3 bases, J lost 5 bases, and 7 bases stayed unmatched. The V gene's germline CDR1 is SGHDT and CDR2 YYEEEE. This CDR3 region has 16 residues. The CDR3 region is CASSWSTSGLTGELFF. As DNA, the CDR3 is TGTGCCAGCAGCTGGTCGACTAGCGGGCTTACCGGGGAGCTGTTTTTT.

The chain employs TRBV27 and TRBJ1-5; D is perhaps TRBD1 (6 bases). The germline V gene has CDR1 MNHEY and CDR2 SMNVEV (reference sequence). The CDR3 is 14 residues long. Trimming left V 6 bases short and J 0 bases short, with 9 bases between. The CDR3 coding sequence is TGTGCCAGCAGGGTGGACAGTAGCAATCAGCCCCAGCATTTT. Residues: CASRVDSSNQPQHF.

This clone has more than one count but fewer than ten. CDR3 loop: CSARAGAHNTEAFF. DNA of the CDR3: TGCAGCGCCCGGGCAGGGGCCCATAACACTGAAGCTTTCTTT. The V call is TRBV29-1, the J call TRBJ1-1, with a possible D match to TRBD1 (6 bases). This CDR3 spans 14 amino acids. CDR1 is SQVTM, CDR2 ANQGSEA, per germline. The ends were cut back, 7 bases at V and 2 bases at J, with 17 bases in the middle. Combining the CDR3 with reference TRBV29-1 and TRBJ1-1 gives the whole variable domain SAVISQKPSRDICQRGTSLTIQCQVDSQVTMMFWYRQQPGQSLTLIATANQGSEATYESGFVIDKFPISRPNLTFSTLTVSNMSPEDSSIYLCSARAGAHNTEAFFGQGTRLTVV.

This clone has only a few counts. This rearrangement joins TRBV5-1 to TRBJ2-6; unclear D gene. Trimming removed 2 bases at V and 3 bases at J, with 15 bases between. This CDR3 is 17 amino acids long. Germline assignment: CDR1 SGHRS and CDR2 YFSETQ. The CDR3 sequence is CASSLSQRRNGANVLTF. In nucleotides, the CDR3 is TGCGCCAGCAGCTTAAGTCAAAGGCGGAATGGGGCCAACGTCCTGACTTTC.

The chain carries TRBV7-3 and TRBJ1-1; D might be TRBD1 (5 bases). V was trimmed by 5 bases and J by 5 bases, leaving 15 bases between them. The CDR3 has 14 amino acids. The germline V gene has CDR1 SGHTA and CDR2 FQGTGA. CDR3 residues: CASSRAGGGTEAFF. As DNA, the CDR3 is TGTGCCAGCAGCCGCGCGGGGGGAGGAACTGAAGCTTTCTTT. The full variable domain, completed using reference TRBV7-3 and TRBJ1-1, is GAGVSQTPSNKVTEKGKYVELRCDPISGHTALYWYRQSLGQGPEFLIYFQGTGAADDSGLPNDRFFAVRPEGSVSTLKIQRTERGDSAVYLCASSRAGGGTEAFFGQGTRLTVV.

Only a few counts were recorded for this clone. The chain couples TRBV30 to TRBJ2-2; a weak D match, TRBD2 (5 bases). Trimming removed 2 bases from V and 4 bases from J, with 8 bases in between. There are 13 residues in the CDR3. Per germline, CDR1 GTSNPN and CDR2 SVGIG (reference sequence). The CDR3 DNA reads TGTGCCTGGAGTAAAGGAGGCACCGGGGAGCTGTTTTTT. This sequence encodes CAWSKGGTGELFF.

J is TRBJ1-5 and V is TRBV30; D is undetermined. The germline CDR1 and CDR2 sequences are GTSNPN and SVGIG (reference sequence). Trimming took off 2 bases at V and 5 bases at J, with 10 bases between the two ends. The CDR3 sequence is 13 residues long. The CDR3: CAWSPHSDQPQHF. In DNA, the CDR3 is TGTGCCTGGAGTCCGCACTCCGATCAGCCCCAGCATTTT.

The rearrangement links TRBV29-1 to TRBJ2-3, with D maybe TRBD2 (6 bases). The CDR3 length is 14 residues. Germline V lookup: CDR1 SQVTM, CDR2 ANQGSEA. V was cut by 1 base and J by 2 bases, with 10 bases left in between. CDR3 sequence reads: CSVEGGAVTDTQYF. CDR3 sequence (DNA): TGCAGCGTTGAAGGCGGGGCCGTCACAGATACGCAGTATTTT.

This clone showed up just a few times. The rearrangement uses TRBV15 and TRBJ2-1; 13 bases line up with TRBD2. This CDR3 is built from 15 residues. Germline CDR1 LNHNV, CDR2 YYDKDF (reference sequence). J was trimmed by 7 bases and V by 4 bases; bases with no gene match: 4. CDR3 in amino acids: CATSTTSGGLNEQFF. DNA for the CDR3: TGTGCCACCAGCACGACTAGCGGGGGGCTGAATGAGCAGTTCTTC.